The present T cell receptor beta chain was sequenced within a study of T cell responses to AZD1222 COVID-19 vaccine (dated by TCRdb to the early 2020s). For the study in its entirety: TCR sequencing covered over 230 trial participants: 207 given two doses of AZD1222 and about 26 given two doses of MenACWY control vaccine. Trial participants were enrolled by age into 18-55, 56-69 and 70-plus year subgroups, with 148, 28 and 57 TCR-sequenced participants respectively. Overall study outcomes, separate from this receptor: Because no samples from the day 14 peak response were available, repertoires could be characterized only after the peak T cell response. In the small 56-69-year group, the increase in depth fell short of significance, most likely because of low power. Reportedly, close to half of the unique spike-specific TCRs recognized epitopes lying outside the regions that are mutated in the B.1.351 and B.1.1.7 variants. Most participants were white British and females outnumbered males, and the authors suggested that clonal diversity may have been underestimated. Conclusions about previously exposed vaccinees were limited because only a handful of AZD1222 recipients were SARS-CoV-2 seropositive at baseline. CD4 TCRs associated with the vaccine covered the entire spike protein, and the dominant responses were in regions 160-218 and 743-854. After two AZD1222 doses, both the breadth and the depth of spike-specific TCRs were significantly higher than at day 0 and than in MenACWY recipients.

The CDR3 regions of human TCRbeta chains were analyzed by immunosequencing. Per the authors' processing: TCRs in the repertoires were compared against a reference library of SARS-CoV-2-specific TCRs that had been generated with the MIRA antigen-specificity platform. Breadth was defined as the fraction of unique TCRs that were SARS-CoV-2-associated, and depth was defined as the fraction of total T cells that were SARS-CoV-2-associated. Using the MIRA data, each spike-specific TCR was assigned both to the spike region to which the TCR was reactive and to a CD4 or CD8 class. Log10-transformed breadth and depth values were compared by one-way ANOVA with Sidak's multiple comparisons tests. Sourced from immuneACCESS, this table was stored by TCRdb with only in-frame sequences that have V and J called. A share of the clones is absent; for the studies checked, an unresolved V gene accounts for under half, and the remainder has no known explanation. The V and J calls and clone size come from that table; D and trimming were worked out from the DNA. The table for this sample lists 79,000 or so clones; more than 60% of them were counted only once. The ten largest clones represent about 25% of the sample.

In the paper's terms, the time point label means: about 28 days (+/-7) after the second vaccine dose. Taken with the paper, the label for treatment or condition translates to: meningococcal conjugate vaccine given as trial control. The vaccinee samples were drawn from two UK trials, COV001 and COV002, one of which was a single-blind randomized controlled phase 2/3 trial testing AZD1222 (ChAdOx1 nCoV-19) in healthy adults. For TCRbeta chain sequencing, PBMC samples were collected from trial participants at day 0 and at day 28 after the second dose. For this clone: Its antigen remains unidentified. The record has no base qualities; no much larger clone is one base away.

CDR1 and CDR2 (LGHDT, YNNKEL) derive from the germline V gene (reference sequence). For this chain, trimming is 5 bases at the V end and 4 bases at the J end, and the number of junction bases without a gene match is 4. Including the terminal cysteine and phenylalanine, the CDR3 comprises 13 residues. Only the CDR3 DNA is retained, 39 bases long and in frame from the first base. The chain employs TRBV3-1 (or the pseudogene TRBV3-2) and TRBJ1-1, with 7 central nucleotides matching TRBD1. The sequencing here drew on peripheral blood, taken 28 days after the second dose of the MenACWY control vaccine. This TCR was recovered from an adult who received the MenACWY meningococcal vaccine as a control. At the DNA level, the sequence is TGTGCCAGCAGCTTCCAGGGGGGCACTGAAGCTTTCTTT. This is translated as CASSFQGGTEAFF.